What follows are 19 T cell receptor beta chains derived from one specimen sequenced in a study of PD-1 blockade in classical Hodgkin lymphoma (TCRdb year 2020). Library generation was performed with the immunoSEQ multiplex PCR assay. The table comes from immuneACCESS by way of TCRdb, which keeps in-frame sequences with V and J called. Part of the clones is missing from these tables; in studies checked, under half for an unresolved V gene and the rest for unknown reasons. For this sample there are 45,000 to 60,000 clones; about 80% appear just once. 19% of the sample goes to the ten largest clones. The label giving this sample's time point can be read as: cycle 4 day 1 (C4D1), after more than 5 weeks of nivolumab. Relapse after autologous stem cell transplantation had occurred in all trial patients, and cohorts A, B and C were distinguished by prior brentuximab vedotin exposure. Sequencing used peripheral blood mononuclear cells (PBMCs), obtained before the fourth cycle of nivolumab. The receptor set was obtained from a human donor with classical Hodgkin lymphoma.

The CDR3 loop reads CAAGGRGYGYTF. CDR3 DNA: TGTGCAGCGGGGGGGCGCGGCTATGGCTACACCTTC. The chain recombines TRBV7-7 with TRBJ1-2; a possible D gene is TRBD1 (6 bases). CDR3 length: 12 amino acids. Germline V gene lookup returns CDR1 SSHAT and CDR2 FNYEAQ (reference sequence). The complete variable domain, with remaining parts taken from reference TRBV7-7 and TRBJ1-2, reads GAGVSQSPRYKVTKRGQDVTLRCDPISSHATLYWYQQALGQGPEFLTYFNYEAQPDKSGLPSDRFSAERPEGSISTLTIQRTEQRDSAMYRCAAGGRGYGYTFGSGTRLTVV.

The CDR3 loop is CASSNPSRGKDGYTF. The CDR3 DNA sequence: TGTGCCAGTAGTAACCCCTCAAGGGGGAAGGATGGCTACACCTTC. J is TRBJ1-2 and V is TRBV19; D may be TRBD1 (6 bases). Trimming took off 4 bases at V and 6 bases at J, with 18 bases between the two ends. CDR3 length equals 15 residues. Germline V lookup: CDR1 LNHDA, CDR2 SQIVND (reference sequence).

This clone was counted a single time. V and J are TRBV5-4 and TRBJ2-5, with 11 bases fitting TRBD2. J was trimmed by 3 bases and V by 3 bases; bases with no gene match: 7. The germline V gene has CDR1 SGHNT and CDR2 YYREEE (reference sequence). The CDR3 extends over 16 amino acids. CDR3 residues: CASSSGVAGGEETQYF. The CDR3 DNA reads TGTGCCAGCAGCTCGGGTGTAGCGGGGGGGGAAGAGACCCAGTACTTC. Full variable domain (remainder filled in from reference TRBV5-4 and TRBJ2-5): ETGVTQSPTHLIKTRGQQVTLRCSSQSGHNTVSWYQQALGQGPQFIFQYYREEENGRGNFPPRFSGLQFPNYSSELNVNALELDDSALYLCASSSGVAGGEETQYFGPGTRLLVL.

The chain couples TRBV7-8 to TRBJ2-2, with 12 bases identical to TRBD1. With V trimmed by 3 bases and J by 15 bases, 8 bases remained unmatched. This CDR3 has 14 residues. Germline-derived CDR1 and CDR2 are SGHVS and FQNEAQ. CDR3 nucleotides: TGTGCCAGCAGCTTCGGGACAGGGGGCGGGTTGATGTTTTTT. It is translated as CASSFGTGGGLMFF.

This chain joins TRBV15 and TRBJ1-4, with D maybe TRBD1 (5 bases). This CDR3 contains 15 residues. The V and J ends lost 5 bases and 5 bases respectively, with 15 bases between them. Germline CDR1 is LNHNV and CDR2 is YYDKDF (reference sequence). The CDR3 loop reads CATSVRDPANEKLFF. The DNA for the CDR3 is TGTGCCACCAGCGTCCGGGACCCAGCAAATGAAAAACTGTTTTTT. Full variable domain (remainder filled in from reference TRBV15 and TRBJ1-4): DAMVIQNPRYQVTQFGKPVTLSCSQTLNHNVMYWYQQKSSQAPKLLFHYYDKDFNNEADTPDNFQSRRPNTSFCFLDIRSPGLGDTAMYLCATSVRDPANEKLFFGSGTQLSVL.

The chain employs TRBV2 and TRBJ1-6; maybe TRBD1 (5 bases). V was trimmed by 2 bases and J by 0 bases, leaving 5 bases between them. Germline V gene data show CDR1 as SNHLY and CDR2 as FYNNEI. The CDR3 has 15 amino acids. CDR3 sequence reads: CASSEQGSYNSPLHF. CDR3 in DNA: TGTGCCAGCAGTGAACAGGGCTCCTATAATTCACCCCTCCACTTT. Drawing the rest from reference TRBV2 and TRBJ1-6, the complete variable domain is EPEVTQTPSHQVTQMGQEVILRCVPISNHLYFYWYRQILGQKVEFLVSFYNNEISEKSEIFDDQFSVERPDGSNFTLKIRSTKLEDSAMYFCASSEQGSYNSPLHFGNGTRLTVT.

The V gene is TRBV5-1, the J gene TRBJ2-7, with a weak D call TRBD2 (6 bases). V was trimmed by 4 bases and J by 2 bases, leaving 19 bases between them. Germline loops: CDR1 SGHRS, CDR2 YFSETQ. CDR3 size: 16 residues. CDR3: CASSATRTGVTYEQYF. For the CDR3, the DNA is TGCGCCAGCAGCGCCACAAGAACGGGAGTTACCTACGAGCAGTACTTC.

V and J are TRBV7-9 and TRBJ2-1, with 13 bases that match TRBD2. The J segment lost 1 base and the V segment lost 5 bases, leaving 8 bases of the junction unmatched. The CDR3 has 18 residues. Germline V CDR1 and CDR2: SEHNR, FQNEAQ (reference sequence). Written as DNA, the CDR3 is TGTGCCAGCAGCCCGCGGACTAGCGGGGGAAGATCCTACAATGAGCAGTTCTTC. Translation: CASSPRTSGGRSYNEQFF.

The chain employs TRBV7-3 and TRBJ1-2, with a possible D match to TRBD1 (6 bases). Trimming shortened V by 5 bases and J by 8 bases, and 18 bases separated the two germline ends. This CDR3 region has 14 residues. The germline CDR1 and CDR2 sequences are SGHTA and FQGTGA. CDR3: CASSPGHQTEGYTF. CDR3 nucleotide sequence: TGTGCCAGCAGCCCGGGACATCAAACCGAGGGCTACACCTTC.

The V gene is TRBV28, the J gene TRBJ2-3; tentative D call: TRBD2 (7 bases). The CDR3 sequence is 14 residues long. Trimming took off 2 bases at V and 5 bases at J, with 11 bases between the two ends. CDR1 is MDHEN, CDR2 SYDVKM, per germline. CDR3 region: CASSLGGAQDTQYF. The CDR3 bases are TGTGCCAGCAGTTTAGGGGGGGCTCAAGATACGCAGTATTTT.

The chain's CDR3 is CASSLGRWGSSYNEQFF. The DNA for the CDR3 is TGTGCCAGCAGCTTAGGGCGCTGGGGGAGCTCCTACAATGAGCAGTTCTTC. The chain links TRBV13 to TRBJ2-1; D is perhaps TRBD1 or TRBD2 (5 bases each). The germline gives CDR1 PRHDT, CDR2 FYEKMQ (reference sequence). V gave up 0 bases and J gave up 0 bases, with 12 bases separating them. This CDR3 spans 17 amino acids.

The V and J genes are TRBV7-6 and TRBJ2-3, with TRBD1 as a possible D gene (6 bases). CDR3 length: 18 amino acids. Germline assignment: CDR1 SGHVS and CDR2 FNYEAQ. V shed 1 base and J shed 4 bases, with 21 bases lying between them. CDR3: CASSLGGGGPRLADTQYF. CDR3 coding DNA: TGTGCCAGCAGCTTAGGAGGGGGTGGTCCTAGACTTGCAGATACGCAGTATTTT.

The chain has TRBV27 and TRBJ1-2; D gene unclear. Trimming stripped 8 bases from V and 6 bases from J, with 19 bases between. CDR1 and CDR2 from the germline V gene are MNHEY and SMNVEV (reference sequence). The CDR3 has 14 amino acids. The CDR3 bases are TGTGCCAGCCGCTCACCGGGGAAGGAGGATGGCTACACCTTC. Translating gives CASRSPGKEDGYTF.

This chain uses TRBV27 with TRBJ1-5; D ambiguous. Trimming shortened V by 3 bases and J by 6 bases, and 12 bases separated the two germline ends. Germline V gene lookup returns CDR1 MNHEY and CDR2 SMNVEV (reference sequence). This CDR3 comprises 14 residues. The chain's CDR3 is CASSFQGLSQPQHF. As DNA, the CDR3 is TGTGCCAGCAGTTTTCAAGGGCTGAGTCAGCCCCAGCATTTT.

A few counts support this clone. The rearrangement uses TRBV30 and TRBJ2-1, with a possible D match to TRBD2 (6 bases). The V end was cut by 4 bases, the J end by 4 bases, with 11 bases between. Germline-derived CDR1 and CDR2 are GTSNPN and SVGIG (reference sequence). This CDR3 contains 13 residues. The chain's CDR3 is CAWTRGGYNEQFF. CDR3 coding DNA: TGTGCCTGGACTAGGGGAGGATACAATGAGCAGTTCTTC.

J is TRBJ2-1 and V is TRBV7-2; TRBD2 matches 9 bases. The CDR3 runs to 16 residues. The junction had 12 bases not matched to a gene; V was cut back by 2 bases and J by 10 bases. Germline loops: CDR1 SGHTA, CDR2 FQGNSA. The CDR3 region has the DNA TGTGCCAGCAGCTTACGTTGGGCTAGCGGGGTCTGGGAGCAGTTCTTC. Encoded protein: CASSLRWASGVWEQFF.

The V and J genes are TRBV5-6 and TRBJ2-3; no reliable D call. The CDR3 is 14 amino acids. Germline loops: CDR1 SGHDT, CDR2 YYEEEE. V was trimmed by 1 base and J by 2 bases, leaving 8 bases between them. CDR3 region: CASSLRANTDTQYF. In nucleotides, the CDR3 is TGTGCCAGCAGCTTGAGAGCTAACACAGATACGCAGTATTTT.

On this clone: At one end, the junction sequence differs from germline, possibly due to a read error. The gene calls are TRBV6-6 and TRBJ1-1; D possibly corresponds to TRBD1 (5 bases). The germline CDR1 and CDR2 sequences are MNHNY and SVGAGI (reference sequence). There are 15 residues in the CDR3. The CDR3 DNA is TGTGCCATCAGTGATACCGGGACGGTGAACACTGAAGCTTTCTTT. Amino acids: CAISDTGTVNTEAFF.

CDR3 region: CASSPPWVSNLYEQYF. The DNA for the CDR3 is TGTGCCAGCAGCCCCCCCTGGGTCTCCAACCTCTACGAGCAGTACTTC. V usage is TRBV7-9 and J usage is TRBJ2-7; D gene ambiguous. Trimming took 5 bases from V and 3 from J, leaving 20 bases between them. The CDR3 spans 16 residues. Germline CDR1 reads SEHNR; CDR2 reads FQNEAQ (reference sequence).